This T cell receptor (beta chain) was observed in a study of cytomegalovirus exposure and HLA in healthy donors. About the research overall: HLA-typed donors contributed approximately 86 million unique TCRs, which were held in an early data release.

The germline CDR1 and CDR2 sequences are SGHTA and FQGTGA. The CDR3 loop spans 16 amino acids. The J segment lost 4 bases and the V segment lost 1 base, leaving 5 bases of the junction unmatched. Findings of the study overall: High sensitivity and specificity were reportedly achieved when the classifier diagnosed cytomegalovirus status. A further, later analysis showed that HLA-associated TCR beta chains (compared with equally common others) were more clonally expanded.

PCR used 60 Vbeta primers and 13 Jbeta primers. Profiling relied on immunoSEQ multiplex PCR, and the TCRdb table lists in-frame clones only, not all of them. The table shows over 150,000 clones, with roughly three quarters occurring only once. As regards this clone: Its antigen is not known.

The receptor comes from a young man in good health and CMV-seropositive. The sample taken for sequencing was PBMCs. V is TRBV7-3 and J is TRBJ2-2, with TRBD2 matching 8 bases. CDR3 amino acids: CASSLNPLAVTGELFF. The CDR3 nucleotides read TGTGCCAGCAGCTTAAATCCACTAGCGGTCACCGGGGAGCTGTTTTTT.